What follows describes a single T cell receptor beta chain. Methods used by the authors: Scientists estimated how many nucleated cells there were by amplifying reference gene primers. The repertoire was sequenced with immunoSEQ multiplex PCR; TCRdb's copy has only in-frame clones and lacks some. That table furnishes V, J and clone size, whereas the DNA furnished D and trimming. The top ten clones hold around 7.8% of a sample with roughly 300,000 clones, more than 75% of them seen once. CDR1 and CDR2 from the germline V gene are WSHSY and SAAADI. With V trimmed by 6 bases and J by 5 bases, 11 bases remained unmatched. The CDR3 has 16 amino acids. The sample belongs to a study of blood T cell repertoires in COVID-19. Looking at the study overall: From T cells, B-cell-depleted T cells, or PBMCs came the material, which was cDNA or gDNA.

Sequenced material: peripheral blood. The chain carries TRBV10-2 and TRBJ2-5; 11 positions match TRBD2. This clonotype originated in a woman between 50 and 59 years old who had recovered from COVID-19. This chain's CDR3 is CASRDTSGGDGETQYF. DNA of the CDR3: TGCGCCAGCAGGGACACTAGCGGGGGTGACGGGGAGACCCAGTACTTC.